The T cell receptor beta chain described here comes from a study of T-cell reconstitution after alpha-beta-depleted transplantation in children. Broader study findings: After one year, T-cell counts and TCRbeta diversity mostly came from new T cells. Where some patients showed high TCRbeta diversity at day 60, it came from recipient T cells and thymic progenitors that had survived. Reportedly, roughly two months post-transplant, alpha-beta T cells arose from several hundred expanded graft clones.

It was with unique molecular identifiers that the TCRbeta library was prepared. TCRdb fed the PCR reads into MiXCR, producing one record per CDR3 protein. Seen here are a few hundred thousand distinct CDR3 sequences, 11% observed once, and the top ten hold around 22%. The CDR3 totals 14 residues. With 2 bases removed from V and 7 bases from J, the gap between germline ends came to 14 bases. The germline gives CDR1 MDHEN, CDR2 SYDVKM. This clonotype was observed at least ten times. What it binds is unknown. The receptor comes from a male patient aged 2 to 10 who had a stem cell transplant for chronic granulomatous disease, so the T cells may come from the graft donor. The chain employs TRBV28 and TRBJ1-1; maybe TRBD1 (5 bases). Specimen: peripheral blood, collected 180 days after TCRalphabeta/CD19-depleted stem cell transplant. CDR3 loop: CASSLGGNVNEAFF. The CDR3 DNA reads as TGTGCCAGCAGTTTAGGGGGTAATGTGAATGAAGCTTTCTTT. Drawing the rest from reference TRBV28 and TRBJ1-1, the complete variable domain is DVKVTQSSRYLVKRTGEKVFLECVQDMDHENMFWYRQDPGLGLRLIYFSYDVKMKEKGDIPEGYSVSREKKERFSLILESASTNQTSMYLCASSLGGNVNEAFFGQGTRLTVV.